This is a list of T cell receptor beta chains from one sample in a study of blood T cell repertoires in COVID-19. Clones were sequenced by immunoSEQ multiplex PCR, and TCRdb holds only the in-frame ones, with some missing. The data contain some 240,000 clones, nearly 90% of them singletons. Sequencing was carried out using peripheral blood. These receptors were obtained from a woman aged 55-70 years with COVID-19, enrolled during active disease. Both conserved end residues are part of each CDR3. The D gene is left open where the match is weak. Clone size is given for some rows only: seen once, a few or many times, or a class if the clone is expanded.

D gene,V gene,clone size,J gene,CDR3 protein,CDR3 DNA
-,TRBV4-1,-,TRBJ1-2,CASSHNSDYGYTF,TGCGCCAGCAGCCATAACAGTGACTATGGCTACACCTTC
TRBD1,TRBV2,-,TRBJ1-6,CASRTGTGNASPLHF,TGTGCCAGCAGAACCGGGACAGGGAATGCGTCACCCCTCCACTTT
TRBD1,TRBV6-6,-,TRBJ1-6,CASSYELGRGDSPLHF,TGTGCCAGCAGTTATGAATTGGGCAGGGGGGATTCACCCCTCCACTTT
-,TRBV7-6,-,TRBJ2-1,CASSRGGPLNNEQFF,TGTGCCAGCAGCCGAGGGGGTCCCCTAAACAATGAGCAGTTCTTC
-,TRBV3-1/TRBV3-2,-,TRBJ2-7,CASRPSGQSYEQYF,TGTGCCAGCAGGCCAAGTGGACAGTCCTACGAGCAGTACTTC
TRBD2,TRBV10-3,once,TRBJ2-7,CAISAVRTSSYEQYF,TGTGCCATCAGTGCCGTTCGGACTAGCTCCTACGAGCAGTACTTC
-,TRBV20-1,-,TRBJ1-6,CSASEEQGYNSPLHF,TGCAGTGCTAGTGAGGAACAGGGCTATAATTCACCCCTCCACTTT
-,TRBV18,-,TRBJ1-1,CASSTTENTEAFF,TGTGCCAGCTCAACAACAGAGAACACTGAAGCTTTCTTT
-,TRBV5-6,-,TRBJ1-2,CASSLEGTQGYTF,TGTGCCAGCAGCTTGGAGGGGACTCAGGGCTACACCTTC
TRBD1,TRBV5-1,-,TRBJ1-3,CASSPQGTGNTIYF,TGCGCCAGCAGCCCACAGGGGACTGGAAACACCATATATTTT
-,TRBV4-1,-,TRBJ1-6,CASSQVGGSYNSPLHF,TGCGCCAGCAGCCAAGTCGGGGGATCCTATAATTCACCCCTCCACTTT
-,TRBV9,-,TRBJ2-1,CASKGGGGEQFF,TGTGCCAGCAAAGGTGGGGGAGGCGAGCAGTTCTTC
TRBD1,TRBV6-5,-,TRBJ2-5,CASRGTGQETQYF,TGTGCCAGCAGAGGGACAGGGCAAGAGACCCAGTACTTC
TRBD1,TRBV7-2,-,TRBJ2-3,CASSTRTGVADTQYF,TGTGCCAGCAGCACCCGGACAGGGGTAGCAGATACGCAGTATTTT
TRBD2,TRBV4-1,-,TRBJ2-3,CASSGSPASGGGRADTQYF,TGCGCCAGCAGCGGAAGTCCCGCATCGGGGGGGGGAAGGGCAGATACGCAGTATTTT
-,TRBV6-1,once,TRBJ2-3,CASSERGSDTQYF,TGTGCCAGCAGTGAAAGGGGTTCAGATACGCAGTATTTT
TRBD1,TRBV27,-,TRBJ1-5,CASSLTGWNQPQHF,TGTGCCAGCAGTTTGACAGGGTGGAATCAGCCCCAGCATTTT
-,TRBV9,-,TRBJ2-7,CASSLTPGTHEQYF,TGTGCCAGCAGCTTAACGCCTGGCACCCACGAGCAGTACTTC
-,TRBV4-3,-,TRBJ2-3,CASSQANTDTQYF,TGCGCCAGCAGCCAGGCCAACACAGATACGCAGTATTTT
TRBD1,TRBV11-1,-,TRBJ1-1,CASSSDRSEAFF,TGTGCCAGCAGCTCGGACAGGTCTGAAGCTTTCTTT
-,TRBV2,-,TRBJ2-5,CASSGSVAPQETQYF,TGTGCCAGCAGTGGCTCTGTAGCGCCCCAAGAGACCCAGTACTTC
TRBD1,TRBV6-5,once,TRBJ1-5,CASSQTGGTQPQHF,TGTGCCAGCAGTCAAACAGGGGGCACTCAGCCCCAGCATTTT
TRBD1,TRBV25-1,-,TRBJ1-1,CASTRRGQGGNTEAFF,TGTGCCAGCACCAGACGGGGACAGGGAGGGAACACTGAAGCTTTCTTT
-,TRBV7-3,-,TRBJ1-1,CASSSGRNTEAFF,TGTGCCAGCAGCTCAGGTCGCAACACTGAAGCTTTCTTT
TRBD1,TRBV29-1,-,TRBJ2-7,CSVAGTESSYEQYF,TGCAGCGTCGCTGGGACAGAGAGCTCCTACGAGCAGTACTTC
TRBD1,TRBV18,-,TRBJ1-3,CASSPVLGQHSGNTIYF,TGTGCCAGCTCACCGGTGCTGGGACAGCACTCTGGAAACACCATATATTTT
-,TRBV6-5,-,TRBJ2-2,CASQEALNTGELFF,TGTGCCAGCCAAGAAGCTTTGAACACCGGGGAGCTGTTTTTT
-,TRBV12-3/TRBV12-4,-,TRBJ2-2,CASRLNTGELFF,TGTGCCAGCAGACTAAACACCGGGGAGCTGTTTTTT
-,TRBV9,-,TRBJ1-1,CASSVGDVGAEAFF,TGTGCCAGCAGCGTAGGGGATGTCGGGGCTGAAGCTTTCTTT
-,TRBV6-1,-,TRBJ2-1,CASGAEGAPRGNEQFF,TGTGCCAGCGGTGCGGAGGGAGCCCCCAGAGGGAATGAGCAGTTCTTC
-,TRBV27,once,TRBJ2-1,CASSSARDTYEQFF,TGTGCCAGCAGTTCGGCCCGGGATACGTACGAGCAGTTCTTC
-,TRBV28,-,TRBJ1-4,CASRPTGTNEKLFF,TGTGCCAGCAGACCTACAGGTACTAATGAAAAACTGTTTTTT
-,TRBV12-3/TRBV12-4,-,TRBJ1-2,CASSLQGSHGYTF,TGTGCCAGCAGTTTACAGGGGAGCCATGGCTACACCTTC
TRBD1,TRBV6-5,-,TRBJ1-6,CASSFVFGRGYSPLHF,TGTGCCAGCAGTTTCGTTTTTGGCAGGGGGTATTCACCCCTCCACTTT
TRBD1,TRBV5-1,-,TRBJ1-4,CASSQTGGSEKLFF,TGCGCCAGCAGCCAGACAGGGGGGAGTGAAAAACTGTTTTTT
-,TRBV4-1,once,TRBJ1-1,CASRHPRRGHTEAFF,TGCGCCAGCAGACATCCAAGGCGAGGTCACACTGAAGCTTTCTTT